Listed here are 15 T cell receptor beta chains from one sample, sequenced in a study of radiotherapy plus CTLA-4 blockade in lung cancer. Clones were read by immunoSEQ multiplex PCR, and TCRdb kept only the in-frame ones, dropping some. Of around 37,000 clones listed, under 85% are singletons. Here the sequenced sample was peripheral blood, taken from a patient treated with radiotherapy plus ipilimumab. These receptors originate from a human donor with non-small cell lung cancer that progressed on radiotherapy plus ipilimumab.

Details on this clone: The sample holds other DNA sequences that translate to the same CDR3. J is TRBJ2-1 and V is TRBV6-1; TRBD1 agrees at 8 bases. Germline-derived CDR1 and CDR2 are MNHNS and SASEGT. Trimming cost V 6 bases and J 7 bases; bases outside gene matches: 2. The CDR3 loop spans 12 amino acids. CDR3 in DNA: TGTGCCAGCAGCGGACAGGGAAATGAGCAGTTCTTC. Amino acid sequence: CASSGQGNEQFF.

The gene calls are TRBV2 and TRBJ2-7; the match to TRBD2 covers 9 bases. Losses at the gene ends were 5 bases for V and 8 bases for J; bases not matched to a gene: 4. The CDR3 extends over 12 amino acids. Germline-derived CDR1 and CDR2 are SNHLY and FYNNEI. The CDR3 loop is CASSSGTSKQYF. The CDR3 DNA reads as TGTGCCAGCAGTTCCGGGACTAGCAAGCAGTACTTC.

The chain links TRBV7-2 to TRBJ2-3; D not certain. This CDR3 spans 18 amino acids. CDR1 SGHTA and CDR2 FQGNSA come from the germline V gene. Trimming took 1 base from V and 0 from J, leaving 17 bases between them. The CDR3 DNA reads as TGTGCCAGCAGCTTAGTGTTAAGCACCCATGATAGCACAGATACGCAGTATTTT. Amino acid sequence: CASSLVLSTHDSTDTQYF.

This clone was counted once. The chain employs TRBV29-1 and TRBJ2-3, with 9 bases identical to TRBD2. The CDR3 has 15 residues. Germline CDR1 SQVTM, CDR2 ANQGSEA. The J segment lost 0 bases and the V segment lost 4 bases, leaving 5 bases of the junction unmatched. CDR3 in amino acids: CSVVLAGTSTDTQYF. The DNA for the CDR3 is TGCAGCGTTGTACTAGCGGGTACAAGCACAGATACGCAGTATTTT.

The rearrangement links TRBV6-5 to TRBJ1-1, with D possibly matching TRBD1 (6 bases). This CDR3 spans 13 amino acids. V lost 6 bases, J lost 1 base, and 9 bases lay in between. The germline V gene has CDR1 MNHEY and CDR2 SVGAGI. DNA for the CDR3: TGTGCCAGCAGCACAGGGTCGAACACTGAAGCTTTCTTT. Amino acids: CASSTGSNTEAFF.

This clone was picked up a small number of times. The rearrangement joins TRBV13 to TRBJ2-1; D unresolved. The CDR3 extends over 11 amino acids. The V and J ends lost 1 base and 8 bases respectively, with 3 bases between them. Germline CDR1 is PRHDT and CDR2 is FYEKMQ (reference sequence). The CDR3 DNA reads TGTGCCAGCAGCTTAGAGGATGAGCAGTTCTTC. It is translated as CASSLEDEQFF.

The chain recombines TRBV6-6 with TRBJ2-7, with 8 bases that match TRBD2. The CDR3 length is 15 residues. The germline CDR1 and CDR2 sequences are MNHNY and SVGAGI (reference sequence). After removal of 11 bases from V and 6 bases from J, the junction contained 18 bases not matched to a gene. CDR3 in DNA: TGTGCCCGCCGGGGGGGCCGGACCCCGGGCCTCGAGCAGTACTTC. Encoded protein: CARRGGRTPGLEQYF.

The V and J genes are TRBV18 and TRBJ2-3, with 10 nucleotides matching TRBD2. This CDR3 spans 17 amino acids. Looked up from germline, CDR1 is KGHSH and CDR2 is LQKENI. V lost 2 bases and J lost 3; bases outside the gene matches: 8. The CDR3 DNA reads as TGTGCCAGCTCACCATTGAGAGGACTAGCGGAAACAGATACGCAGTATTTT. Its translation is CASSPLRGLAETDTQYF.

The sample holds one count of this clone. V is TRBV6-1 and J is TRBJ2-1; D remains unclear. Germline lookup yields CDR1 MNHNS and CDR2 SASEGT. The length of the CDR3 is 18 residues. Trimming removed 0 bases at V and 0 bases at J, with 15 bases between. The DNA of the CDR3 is TGTGCCAGCAGTGAAGCGCACGCCTTTTTGAGCTCCTACAATGAGCAGTTCTTC. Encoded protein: CASSEAHAFLSSYNEQFF.

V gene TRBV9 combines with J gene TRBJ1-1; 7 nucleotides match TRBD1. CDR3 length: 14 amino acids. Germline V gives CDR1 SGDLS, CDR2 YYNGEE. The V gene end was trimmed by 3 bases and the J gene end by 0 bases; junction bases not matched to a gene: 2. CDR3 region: CASSEDRMNTEAFF. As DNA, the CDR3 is TGTGCCAGCAGCGAGGACAGGATGAACACTGAAGCTTTCTTT.

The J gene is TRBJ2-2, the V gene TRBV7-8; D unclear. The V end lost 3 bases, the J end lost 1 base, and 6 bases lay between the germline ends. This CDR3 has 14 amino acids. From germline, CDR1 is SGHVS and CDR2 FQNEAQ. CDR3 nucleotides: TGTGCCAGCAGCTTCTGGGGGAACACCGGGGAGCTGTTTTTT. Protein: CASSFWGNTGELFF.

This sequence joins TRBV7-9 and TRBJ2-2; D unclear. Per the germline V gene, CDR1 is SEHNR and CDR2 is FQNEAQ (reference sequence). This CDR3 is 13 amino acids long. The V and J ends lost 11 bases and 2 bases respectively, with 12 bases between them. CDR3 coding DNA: TGTGCCGACGAGCGAGTTAACACCGGGGAGCTGTTTTTT. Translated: CADERVNTGELFF.

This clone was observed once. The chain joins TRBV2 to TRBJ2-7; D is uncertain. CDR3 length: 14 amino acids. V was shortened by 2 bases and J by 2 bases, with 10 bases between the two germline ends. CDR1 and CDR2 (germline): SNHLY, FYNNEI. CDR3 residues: CASSESSSTYEQYF. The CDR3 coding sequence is TGTGCCAGCAGTGAAAGCTCTTCAACCTACGAGCAGTACTTC.

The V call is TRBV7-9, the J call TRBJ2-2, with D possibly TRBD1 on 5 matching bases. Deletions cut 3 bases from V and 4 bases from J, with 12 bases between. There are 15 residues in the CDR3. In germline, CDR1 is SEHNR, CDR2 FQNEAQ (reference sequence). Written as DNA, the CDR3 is TGTGCCAGCAGCTTCGGCCAGGGTCTCACCGGGGAGCTGTTTTTT. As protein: CASSFGQGLTGELFF. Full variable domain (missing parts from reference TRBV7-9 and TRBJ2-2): DTGVSQNPRHKITKRGQNVTFRCDPISEHNRLYWYRQTLGQGPEFLTYFQNEAQLEKSRLLSDRFSAERPKGSFSTLEIQRTEQGDSAMYLCASSFGQGLTGELFFGEGSRLTVL.

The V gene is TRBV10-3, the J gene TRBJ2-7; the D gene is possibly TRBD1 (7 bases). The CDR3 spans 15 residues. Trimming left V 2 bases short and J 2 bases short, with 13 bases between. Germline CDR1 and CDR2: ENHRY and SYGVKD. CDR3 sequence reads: CAISEAGQGAYEQYF. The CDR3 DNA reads TGTGCCATCAGTGAGGCGGGGCAGGGGGCCTACGAGCAGTACTTC.